This is a list of T cell receptor beta chains from one sample in a study of T cells in Graves' hyperthyroidism and ophthalmopathy. TCRdb re-derived calls from the multiplex PCR reads in MiXCR, one entry per CDR3 protein. Among roughly 710,000 distinct CDR3 sequences listed, 30% to 40% were seen once. The sequenced material came from blood. These receptors originate from a woman between 35 and 50 years old with Graves' hyperthyroidism. CDR3s leave out the opening cysteine and the closing phenylalanine or tryptophan.

v_gene: TRBV2; j_gene: TRBJ1-5; CDR3aa: ASSGVEGGPQH
v_gene: TRBV10-3; j_gene: TRBJ2-3; CDR3aa: AISALAGTGTGDTQY
v_gene: TRBV11-2; j_gene: TRBJ1-4; CDR3aa: ASSLTGAPEKLF
v_gene: TRBV7-8; j_gene: TRBJ2-7; CDR3aa: ASRHGRIAQY
v_gene: TRBV11-2; j_gene: TRBJ1-2; CDR3aa: ASSPTARVYYGYT
v_gene: TRBV6-5; j_gene: TRBJ2-5; CDR3aa: ASSSPGTTQETQY
v_gene: TRBV27; j_gene: TRBJ2-3; CDR3aa: ASSLWLTSTDTQY
v_gene: TRBV12-3/TRBV12-4; j_gene: TRBJ1-2; CDR3aa: ASSLRLDGYT
v_gene: TRBV12-3/TRBV12-4; j_gene: TRBJ1-4; CDR3aa: ASSQTGDEKLF
v_gene: TRBV6-1; j_gene: TRBJ1-5; CDR3aa: ASSTTGGGQPQH
v_gene: TRBV18; j_gene: TRBJ1-3; CDR3aa: ASSPPELFSGNTIY
v_gene: TRBV13; j_gene: TRBJ2-7; CDR3aa: ASSRLAISYEQY
v_gene: TRBV7-3; j_gene: TRBJ1-4; CDR3aa: ASSQGAGEKLF
v_gene: TRBV10-3; j_gene: TRBJ1-2; CDR3aa: AISRPLYRGSGHGYT
v_gene: TRBV12-3/TRBV12-4; j_gene: TRBJ1-1; CDR3aa: ASSLRGRGALAEAF
v_gene: TRBV19; j_gene: TRBJ1-5; CDR3aa: ASSMRARQPQH
v_gene: TRBV9; j_gene: TRBJ1-1; CDR3aa: ASSVEGNTEAF
v_gene: TRBV29-1; j_gene: TRBJ2-5; CDR3aa: SVDDGTEKETQY
v_gene: TRBV24-1; j_gene: TRBJ2-5; CDR3aa: ATSETRGGRTKETQY
v_gene: TRBV6-5; j_gene: TRBJ1-1; CDR3aa: ASSTREGGTEAF
v_gene: TRBV7-9; j_gene: TRBJ1-6; CDR3aa: ASSSGQGNPPLH
v_gene: TRBV9; j_gene: TRBJ1-4; CDR3aa: ASSVASGQLNEKLF
v_gene: TRBV7-9; j_gene: TRBJ2-7; CDR3aa: ASSADRGITYEQY
v_gene: TRBV12-3/TRBV12-4; j_gene: TRBJ1-1; CDR3aa: ASRLAEAIVMNTEAF
v_gene: TRBV2; j_gene: TRBJ1-6; CDR3aa: ASRQALNSPLH
v_gene: TRBV7-3; j_gene: TRBJ2-5; CDR3aa: ASSPYTGTSGETQY
v_gene: TRBV7-2; j_gene: TRBJ2-7; CDR3aa: ASSLERFPPHIPQY
v_gene: TRBV7-2; j_gene: TRBJ1-4; CDR3aa: ASSLQEGGFNEKLF
v_gene: TRBV6-5; j_gene: TRBJ2-5; CDR3aa: ASSFGQGAKETQY
v_gene: TRBV12-3/TRBV12-4; j_gene: -; CDR3aa: ASTDGTGYNEQF
v_gene: TRBV6-1; j_gene: TRBJ1-5; CDR3aa: ASLGGFYSNQPQH
v_gene: TRBV29-1; j_gene: TRBJ2-5; CDR3aa: SVDSTSGRETQY
v_gene: TRBV4-3; j_gene: TRBJ2-5; CDR3aa: ASSQVGTGIETQY
v_gene: TRBV10-3; j_gene: TRBJ2-2; CDR3aa: ASSDRTSGIWSVGSGELF
v_gene: TRBV29-1; j_gene: TRBJ2-2; CDR3aa: SSLTGNTGELF
v_gene: TRBV7-9; j_gene: TRBJ1-1; CDR3aa: ASSQVNAGQGVNTEAF
v_gene: TRBV2; j_gene: TRBJ1-1; CDR3aa: ASSRDSNTEAF
v_gene: TRBV30; j_gene: TRBJ2-7; CDR3aa: AWSGGRDHEQY
v_gene: TRBV5-1; j_gene: TRBJ2-7; CDR3aa: ASTLAIAGGLYEQY
v_gene: TRBV6-5; j_gene: TRBJ1-5; CDR3aa: ASSYSGFQPQH
v_gene: TRBV10-3; j_gene: TRBJ2-5; CDR3aa: AISESTRETQY
v_gene: TRBV12-3/TRBV12-4; j_gene: TRBJ2-2; CDR3aa: ASSPGTDEGGELF
v_gene: TRBV12-3/TRBV12-4; j_gene: TRBJ1-1; CDR3aa: ASSPFPGGGVKSF
v_gene: TRBV19; j_gene: TRBJ2-1; CDR3aa: ASSILGNEQF
v_gene: TRBV7-6; j_gene: TRBJ2-7; CDR3aa: ASSLAWTAPRYEQH
v_gene: TRBV28; j_gene: TRBJ1-2; CDR3aa: ASSFGGNYGYT
v_gene: TRBV10-3; j_gene: TRBJ2-2; CDR3aa: ASSVDRVAGELF
v_gene: TRBV7-2; j_gene: TRBJ1-5; CDR3aa: ASSWAGGNQPQH
v_gene: TRBV29-1; j_gene: TRBJ1-4; CDR3aa: SVVRQEGEKLF
v_gene: TRBV7-9; j_gene: TRBJ1-4; CDR3aa: ASSLSGFNEKLF
v_gene: TRBV12-3/TRBV12-4; j_gene: TRBJ1-5; CDR3aa: ASSFDAGSNRPQH
v_gene: TRBV6-5; j_gene: TRBJ1-6; CDR3aa: ASHLTAGGASYNSPLH
v_gene: TRBV7-6; j_gene: TRBJ1-1; CDR3aa: ASSLELNTEAF
v_gene: TRBV3-1; j_gene: TRBJ2-7; CDR3aa: ASSQAPAGVNEQY
v_gene: TRBV2; j_gene: TRBJ1-5; CDR3aa: ASSFSAGPGNQPQH